This TCR beta chain was profiled in a study of cytomegalovirus exposure and HLA in healthy donors. As to this clone: The antigen remains undetermined.

Researchers ran the PCR with 60 Vbeta and 13 Jbeta primers. The repertoire was sequenced with immunoSEQ multiplex PCR; TCRdb's copy has only in-frame clones and lacks some. Here the sample table reports about 200,000 clones. General observations from the study: An Asian-associated ancestry cluster reportedly showed fewer N-insertions than the approximately 620-donor mean in a later analysis. For TCR beta chains, V- and J-gene trimming was later linked to a missense DCLRE1C variant.

CDR1 and CDR2 from the germline V gene are SGHAT and FQNNGV. V was pared by 5 bases and J by 6 bases, with 9 bases of the junction left unmatched. This CDR3 comprises 15 residues. Material: PBMCs. This clonotype originated in a boy between 10 and 17 years old in good health and CMV-seronegative. The chain links TRBV11-2 to TRBJ2-3; 9 positions match TRBD2. The CDR3 is CASSRIAGARDTQYF. CDR3 nucleotide sequence: TGTGCCAGCAGCCGTATAGCGGGGGCCAGGGATACGCAGTATTTT.